This note documents a single TCR beta chain sequence. Its antigen is not identified. The source of the sample is a study of beta chain features in type 1 diabetes. Overall study findings and caveats: Within each of all four CD4+ subsets, Type 1 diabetes patients had TCRB CDR3s that were moderately but significantly shorter. Compared with healthy donors, patients appeared to share more similar naive, central memory and regulatory TCRB repertoires.

Trimming removed 1 base from V and 0 bases from J; junction bases left unmatched: 4. From germline, CDR1 is MGHRA and CDR2 YSYEKL. The CDR3 spans 16 residues. All of the isolated RNA was reverse transcribed, so expressed TCRB transcripts were sequenced. Using immunoSEQ multiplex PCR, the repertoire was profiled, and TCRdb retains in-frame clones only, with some absent. Altogether some 700,000 clones are present, around 15% being singletons, with the ten largest covering 0.02% to 0.025%. A single heparinised draw of roughly 120 mL on average was taken per donor. This sequence originates from a man younger than 35 with type 1 diabetes. Sequenced: naive CD4+ T cells from blood. This chain joins TRBV4-1 and TRBJ1-1, with 8 bases fitting TRBD1. The CDR3 here is CASSQGQGRMNTEAFF. For the CDR3, the DNA is TGCGCCAGCAGCCAAGGACAGGGGAGGATGAACACTGAAGCTTTCTTT.